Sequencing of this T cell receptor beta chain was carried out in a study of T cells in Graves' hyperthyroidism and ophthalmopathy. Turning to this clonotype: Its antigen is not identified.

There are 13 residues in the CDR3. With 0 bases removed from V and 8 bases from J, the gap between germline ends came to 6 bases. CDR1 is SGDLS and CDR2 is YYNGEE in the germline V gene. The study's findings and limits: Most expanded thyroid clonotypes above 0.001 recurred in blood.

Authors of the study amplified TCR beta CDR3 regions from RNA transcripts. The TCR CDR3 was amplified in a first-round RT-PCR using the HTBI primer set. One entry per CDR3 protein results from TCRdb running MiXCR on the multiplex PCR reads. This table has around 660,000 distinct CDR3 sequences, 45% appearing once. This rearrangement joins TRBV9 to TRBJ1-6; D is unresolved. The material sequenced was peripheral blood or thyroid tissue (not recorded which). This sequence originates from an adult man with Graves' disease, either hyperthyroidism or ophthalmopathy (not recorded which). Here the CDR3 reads CASSVGLDSPLHF. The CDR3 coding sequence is TGTGCCAGCAGCGTAGGGCTGGATTCACCCCTCCACTTT.